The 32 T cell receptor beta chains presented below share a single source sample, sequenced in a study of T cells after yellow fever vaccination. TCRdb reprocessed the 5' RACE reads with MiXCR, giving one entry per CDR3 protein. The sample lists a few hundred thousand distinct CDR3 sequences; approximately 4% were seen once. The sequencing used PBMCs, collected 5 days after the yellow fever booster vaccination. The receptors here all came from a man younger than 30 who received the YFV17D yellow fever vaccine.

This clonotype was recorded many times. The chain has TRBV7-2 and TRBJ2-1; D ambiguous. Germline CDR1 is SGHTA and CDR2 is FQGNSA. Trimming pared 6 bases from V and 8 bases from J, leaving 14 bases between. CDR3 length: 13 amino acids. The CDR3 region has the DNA TGTGCCAGCAGTTTTTCTCTAGGCGATGAGCAGTTCTTC. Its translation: CASSFSLGDEQFF. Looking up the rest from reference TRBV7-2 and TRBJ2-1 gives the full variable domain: GAGVSQSPSNKVTEKGKDVELRCDPISGHTALYWYRQSLGQGLEFLIYFQGNSAPDKSGLPSDRFSAERTGGSVSTLTIQRTQQEDSAVYLCASSFSLGDEQFFGPGTRLTVL.

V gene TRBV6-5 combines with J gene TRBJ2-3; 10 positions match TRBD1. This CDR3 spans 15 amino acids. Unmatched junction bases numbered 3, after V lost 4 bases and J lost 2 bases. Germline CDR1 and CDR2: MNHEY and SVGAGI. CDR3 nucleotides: TGTGCCAGCAGTTGGGGGACAGGGGCCACAGATACGCAGTATTTT. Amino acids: CASSWGTGATDTQYF.

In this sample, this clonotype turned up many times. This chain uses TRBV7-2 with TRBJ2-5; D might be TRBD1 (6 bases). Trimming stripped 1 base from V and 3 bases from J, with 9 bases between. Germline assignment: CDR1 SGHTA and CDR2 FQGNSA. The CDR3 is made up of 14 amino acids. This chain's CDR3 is CASSLGTAEETQYF. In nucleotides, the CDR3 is TGTGCCAGCAGCTTAGGGACAGCAGAAGAGACCCAGTACTTC.

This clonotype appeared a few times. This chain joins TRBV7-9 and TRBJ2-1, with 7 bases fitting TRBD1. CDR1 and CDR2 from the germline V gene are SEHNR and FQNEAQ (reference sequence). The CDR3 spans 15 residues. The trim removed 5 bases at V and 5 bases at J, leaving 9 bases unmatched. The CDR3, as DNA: TGTGCCAGCAGCCTGATTGGACAGGCGAACAATGAGCAGTTCTTC. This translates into CASSLIGQANNEQFF.

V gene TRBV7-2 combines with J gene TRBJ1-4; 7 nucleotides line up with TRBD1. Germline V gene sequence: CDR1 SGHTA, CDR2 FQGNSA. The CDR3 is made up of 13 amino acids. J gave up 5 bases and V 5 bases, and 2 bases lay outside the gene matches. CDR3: CASSQQGNEKLFF. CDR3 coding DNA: TGTGCCAGCAGCCAACAGGGGAATGAAAAACTGTTTTTT.

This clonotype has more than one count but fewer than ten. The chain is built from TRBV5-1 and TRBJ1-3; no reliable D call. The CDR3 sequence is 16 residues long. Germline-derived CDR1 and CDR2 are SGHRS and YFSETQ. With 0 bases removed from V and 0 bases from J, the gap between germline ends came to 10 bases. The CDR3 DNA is TGCGCCAGCAGCTTGGGCGGGGAGAGCTCTGGAAACACCATATATTTT. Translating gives CASSLGGESSGNTIYF.

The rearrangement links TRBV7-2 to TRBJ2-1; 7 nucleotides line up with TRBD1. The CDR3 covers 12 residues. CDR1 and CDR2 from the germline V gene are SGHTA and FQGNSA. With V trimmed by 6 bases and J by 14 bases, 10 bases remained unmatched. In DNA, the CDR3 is TGTGCCAGCAGTCGGAGAGGGGGCAGGGAGTTCTTC. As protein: CASSRRGGREFF.

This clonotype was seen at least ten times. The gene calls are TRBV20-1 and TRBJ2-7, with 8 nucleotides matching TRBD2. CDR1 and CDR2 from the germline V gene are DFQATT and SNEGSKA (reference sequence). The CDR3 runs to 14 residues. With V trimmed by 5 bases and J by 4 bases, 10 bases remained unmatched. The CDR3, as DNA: TGCAGTGCTCGTAGAAGCGGGGGAGATTACGAGCAGTACGTC. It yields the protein CSARRSGGDYEQYV.

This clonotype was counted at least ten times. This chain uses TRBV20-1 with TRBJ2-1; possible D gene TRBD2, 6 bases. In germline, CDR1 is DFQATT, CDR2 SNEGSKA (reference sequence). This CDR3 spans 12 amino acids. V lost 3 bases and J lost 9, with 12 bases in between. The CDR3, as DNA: TGCAGTGCTAGCGGGGTGCGGGGTGAGCAGTTCTTC. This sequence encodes CSASGVRGEQFF.

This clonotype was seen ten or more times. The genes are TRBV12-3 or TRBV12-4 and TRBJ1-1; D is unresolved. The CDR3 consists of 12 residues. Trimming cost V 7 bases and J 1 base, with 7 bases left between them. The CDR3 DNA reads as TGTGCCAGCACTCTCGGGAACACTGAAGCTTTCTTT. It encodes CASTLGNTEAFF.

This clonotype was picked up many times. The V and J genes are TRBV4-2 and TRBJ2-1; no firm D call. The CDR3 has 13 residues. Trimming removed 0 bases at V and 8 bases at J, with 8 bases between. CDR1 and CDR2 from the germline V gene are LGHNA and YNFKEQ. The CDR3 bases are TGTGCCAGCAGCCAAGAGGTCTGGGATGAGCAGTTCTTC. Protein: CASSQEVWDEQFF.

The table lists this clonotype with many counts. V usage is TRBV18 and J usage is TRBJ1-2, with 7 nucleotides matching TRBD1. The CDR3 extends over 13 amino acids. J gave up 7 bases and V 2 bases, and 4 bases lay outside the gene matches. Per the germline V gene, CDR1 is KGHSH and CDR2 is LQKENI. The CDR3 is CASSPDRARGYTF. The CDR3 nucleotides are TGTGCCAGCTCACCAGACAGGGCTCGTGGCTACACCTTC.

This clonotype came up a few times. The CDR3 here is CASSQGDSYGYTF. The CDR3 region has the DNA TGCGCCAGCAGCCAAGGGGACAGCTATGGCTACACCTTC. V gene TRBV4-3 combines with J gene TRBJ1-2, with 7 bases fitting TRBD1. V was pared by 1 base and J by 4 bases, with 0 bases of the junction left unmatched. The CDR3 length is 13 residues. The germline V gene has CDR1 LGHNA and CDR2 YSLEER.

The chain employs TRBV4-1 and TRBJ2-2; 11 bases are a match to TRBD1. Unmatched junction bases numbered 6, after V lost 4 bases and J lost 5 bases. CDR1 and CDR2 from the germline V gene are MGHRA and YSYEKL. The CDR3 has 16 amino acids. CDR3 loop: CASSRLGQGGTGELFF. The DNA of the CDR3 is TGCGCCAGCAGCCGATTGGGACAGGGGGGAACCGGGGAGCTGTTTTTT.

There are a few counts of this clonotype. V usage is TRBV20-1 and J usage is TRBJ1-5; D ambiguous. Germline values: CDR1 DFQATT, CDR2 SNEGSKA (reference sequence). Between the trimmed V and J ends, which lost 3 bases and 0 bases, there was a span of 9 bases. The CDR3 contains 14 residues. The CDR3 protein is CSASGGPSNQPQHF. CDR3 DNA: TGCAGTGCTAGTGGCGGGCCTAGCAATCAGCCCCAGCATTTT.

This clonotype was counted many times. The CDR3 reads CSARREGNQPQHF. The CDR3 region has the DNA TGCAGTGCTCGCAGGGAGGGGAATCAGCCCCAGCATTTT. V is TRBV20-1 and J is TRBJ1-5; tentative D call: TRBD1 (5 bases). The CDR3 has 13 residues. The germline gives CDR1 DFQATT, CDR2 SNEGSKA (reference sequence). The V gene lost 5 bases and the J gene lost 4 bases, with 12 bases spanning the gap.

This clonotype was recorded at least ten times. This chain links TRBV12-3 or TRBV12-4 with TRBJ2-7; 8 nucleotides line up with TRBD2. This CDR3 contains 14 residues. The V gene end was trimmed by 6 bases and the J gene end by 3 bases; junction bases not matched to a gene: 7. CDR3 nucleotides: TGTGCCAGCAGACGCGGGGGGATCCACTACGAGCAGTACTTC. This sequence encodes CASRRGGIHYEQYF.

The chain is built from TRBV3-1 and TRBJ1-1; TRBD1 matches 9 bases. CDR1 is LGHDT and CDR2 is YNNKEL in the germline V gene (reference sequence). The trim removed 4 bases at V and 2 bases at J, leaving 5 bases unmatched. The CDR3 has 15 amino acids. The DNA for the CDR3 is TGTGCCAGCAGCCCATCACAGGGGGCCAACACTGAAGCTTTCTTT. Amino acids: CASSPSQGANTEAFF.

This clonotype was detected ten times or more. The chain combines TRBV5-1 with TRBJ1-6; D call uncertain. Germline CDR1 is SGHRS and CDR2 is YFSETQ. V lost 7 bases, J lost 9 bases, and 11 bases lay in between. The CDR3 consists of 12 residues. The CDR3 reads CASSTLSSPLHF. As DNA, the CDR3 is TGCGCCAGCTCCACATTGAGTTCACCCCTCCACTTT.

The CDR3: CASSTRGLDTEAFF. CDR3 DNA sequence: TGCGCCAGCAGCACCAGGGGGCTCGACACTGAAGCTTTCTTT. The chain carries TRBV4-1 and TRBJ1-1; 8 nucleotides align to TRBD1. Germline loops: CDR1 MGHRA, CDR2 YSYEKL. The CDR3 is 14 amino acids. Trimming removed 5 bases from V and 3 bases from J; junction bases left unmatched: 5.

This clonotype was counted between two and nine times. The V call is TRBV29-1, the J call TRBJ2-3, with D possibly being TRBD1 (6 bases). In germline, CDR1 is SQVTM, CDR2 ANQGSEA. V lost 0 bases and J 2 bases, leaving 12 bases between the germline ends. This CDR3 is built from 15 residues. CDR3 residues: CSVEDRDTFTDTQYF. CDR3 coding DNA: TGCAGCGTTGAAGACCGGGACACCTTCACAGATACGCAGTATTTT.

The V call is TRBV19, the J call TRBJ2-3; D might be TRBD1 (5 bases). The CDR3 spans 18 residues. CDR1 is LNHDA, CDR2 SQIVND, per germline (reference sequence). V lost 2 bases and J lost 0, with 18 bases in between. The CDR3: CASSIFLFGQGSTDTQYF. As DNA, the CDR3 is TGTGCCAGTAGTATATTTTTGTTCGGCCAGGGCAGCACAGATACGCAGTATTTT.

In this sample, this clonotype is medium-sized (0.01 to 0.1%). The CDR3 sequence: CASSYRQGTEAFF. The CDR3, as DNA: TGTGCCAGCAGCTACCGACAGGGCACTGAAGCTTTCTTT. The chain carries TRBV7-2 and TRBJ1-1, with 7 bases that match TRBD1. CDR3 length: 13 amino acids. Trimming at V came to 4 bases and at J to 4 bases, leaving 3 bases not matched to a gene. Germline V lookup: CDR1 SGHTA, CDR2 FQGNSA.

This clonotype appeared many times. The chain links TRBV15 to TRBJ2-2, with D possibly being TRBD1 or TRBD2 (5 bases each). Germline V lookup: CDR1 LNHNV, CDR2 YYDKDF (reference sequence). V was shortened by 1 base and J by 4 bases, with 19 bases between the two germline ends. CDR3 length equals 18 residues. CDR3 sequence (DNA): TGTGCCACCAGCAGAGTAATTTTTGAGGGGCCAGGCACCGGGGAGCTGTTTTTT. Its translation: CATSRVIFEGPGTGELFF.

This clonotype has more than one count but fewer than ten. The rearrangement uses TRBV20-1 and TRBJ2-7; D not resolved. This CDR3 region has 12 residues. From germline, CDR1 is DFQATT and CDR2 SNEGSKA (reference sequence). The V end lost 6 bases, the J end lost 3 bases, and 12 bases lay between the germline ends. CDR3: CSARHLIYEQYV. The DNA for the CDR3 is TGCAGTGCACGACATTTAATCTACGAGCAGTACGTC.

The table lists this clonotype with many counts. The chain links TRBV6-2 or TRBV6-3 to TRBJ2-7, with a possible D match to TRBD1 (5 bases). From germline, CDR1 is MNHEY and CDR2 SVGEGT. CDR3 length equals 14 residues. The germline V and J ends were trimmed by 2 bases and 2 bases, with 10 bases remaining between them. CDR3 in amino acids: CASSYGGAAYEQYF. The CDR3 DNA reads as TGTGCCAGCAGTTACGGTGGGGCGGCCTACGAGCAGTACTTC.

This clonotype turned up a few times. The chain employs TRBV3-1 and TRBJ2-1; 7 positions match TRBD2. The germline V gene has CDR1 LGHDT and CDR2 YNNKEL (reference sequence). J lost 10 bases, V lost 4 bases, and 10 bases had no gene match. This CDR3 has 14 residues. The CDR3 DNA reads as TGTGCCAGCAGCCCATCCCTGACTAGCAGGGAGCAGTTCTTC. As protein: CASSPSLTSREQFF.

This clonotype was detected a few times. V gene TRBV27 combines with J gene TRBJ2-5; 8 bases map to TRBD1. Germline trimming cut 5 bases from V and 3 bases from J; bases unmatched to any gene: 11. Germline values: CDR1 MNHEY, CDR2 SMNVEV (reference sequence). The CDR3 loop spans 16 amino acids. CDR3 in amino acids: CASSPWGQAEKETQYF. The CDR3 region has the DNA TGTGCCAGCAGTCCGTGGGGACAGGCGGAAAAAGAGACCCAGTACTTC.

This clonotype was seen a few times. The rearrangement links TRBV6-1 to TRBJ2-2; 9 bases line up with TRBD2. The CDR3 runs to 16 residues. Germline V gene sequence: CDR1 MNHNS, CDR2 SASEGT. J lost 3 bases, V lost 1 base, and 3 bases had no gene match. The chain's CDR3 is CASSEGLAGYTGELFF. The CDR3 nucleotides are TGTGCCAGCAGTGAAGGTCTAGCGGGGTACACCGGGGAGCTGTTTTTT.

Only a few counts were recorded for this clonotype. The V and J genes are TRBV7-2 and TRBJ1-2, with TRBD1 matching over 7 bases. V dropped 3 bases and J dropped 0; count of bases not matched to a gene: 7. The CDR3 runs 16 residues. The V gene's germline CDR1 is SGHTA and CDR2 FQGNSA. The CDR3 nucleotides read TGTGCCAGCAGCTTGAACCCAGGGGGAGCTAACTATGGCTACACCTTC. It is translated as CASSLNPGGANYGYTF.

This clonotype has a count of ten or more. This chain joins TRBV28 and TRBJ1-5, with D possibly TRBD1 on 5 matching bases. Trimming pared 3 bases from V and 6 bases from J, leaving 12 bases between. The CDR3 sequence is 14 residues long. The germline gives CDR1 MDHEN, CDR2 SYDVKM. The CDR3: CASSLGGFVQPQHF. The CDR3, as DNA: TGTGCCAGCAGTTTGGGGGGTTTTGTTCAGCCCCAGCATTTT. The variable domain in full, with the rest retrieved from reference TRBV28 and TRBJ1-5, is DVKVTQSSRYLVKRTGEKVFLECVQDMDHENMFWYRQDPGLGLRLIYFSYDVKMKEKGDIPEGYSVSREKKERFSLILESASTNQTSMYLCASSLGGFVQPQHFGDGTRLSIL.

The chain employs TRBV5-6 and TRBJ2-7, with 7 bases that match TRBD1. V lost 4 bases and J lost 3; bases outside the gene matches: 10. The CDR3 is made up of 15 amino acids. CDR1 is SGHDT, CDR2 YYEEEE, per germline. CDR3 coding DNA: TGTGCCAGCAGCGAGGCACAGGGGAAATACTACGAGCAGTACGTC. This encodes CASSEAQGKYYEQYV.